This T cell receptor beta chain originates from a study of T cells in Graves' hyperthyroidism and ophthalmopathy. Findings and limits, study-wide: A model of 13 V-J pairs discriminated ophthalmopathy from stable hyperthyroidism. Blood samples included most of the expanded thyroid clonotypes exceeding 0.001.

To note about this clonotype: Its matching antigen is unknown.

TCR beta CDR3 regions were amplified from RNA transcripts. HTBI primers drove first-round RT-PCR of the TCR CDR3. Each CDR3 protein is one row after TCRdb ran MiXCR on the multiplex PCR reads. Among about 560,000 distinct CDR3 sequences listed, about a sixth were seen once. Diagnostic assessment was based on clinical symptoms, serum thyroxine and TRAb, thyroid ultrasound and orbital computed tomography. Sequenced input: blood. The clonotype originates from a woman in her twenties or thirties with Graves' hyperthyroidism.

CDR3 DNA sequence: TGTGCCAGCAGCTTAAACCTCCCCGGGGAGCTGTTTTTT. As protein: CASSLNLPGELFF. The chain employs TRBV7-3 and TRBJ2-2; D is unclear. The V end was cut by 1 base, the J end by 6 bases, with 6 bases between. The V gene's germline CDR1 is SGHTA and CDR2 FQGTGA. This CDR3 comprises 13 residues. Using reference TRBV7-3 and TRBJ2-2 for the parts outside the CDR3, the full variable domain is GAGVSQTPSNKVTEKGKYVELRCDPISGHTALYWYRQSLGQGPEFLIYFQGTGAADDSGLPNDRFFAVRPEGSVSTLKIQRTERGDSAVYLCASSLNLPGELFFGEGSRLTVL.